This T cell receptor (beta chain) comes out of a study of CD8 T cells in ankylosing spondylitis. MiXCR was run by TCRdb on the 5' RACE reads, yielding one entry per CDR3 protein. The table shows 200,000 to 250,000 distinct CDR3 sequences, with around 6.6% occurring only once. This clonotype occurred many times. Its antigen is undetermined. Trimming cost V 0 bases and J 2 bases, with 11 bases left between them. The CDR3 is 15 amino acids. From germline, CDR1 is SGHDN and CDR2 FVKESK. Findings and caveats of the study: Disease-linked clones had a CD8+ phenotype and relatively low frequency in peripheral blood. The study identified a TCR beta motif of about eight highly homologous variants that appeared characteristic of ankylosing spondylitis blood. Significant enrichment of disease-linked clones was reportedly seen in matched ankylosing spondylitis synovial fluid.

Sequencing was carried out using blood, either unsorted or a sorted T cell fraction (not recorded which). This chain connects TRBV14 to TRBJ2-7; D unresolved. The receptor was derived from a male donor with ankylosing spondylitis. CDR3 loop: CASSQDPGPTYEQYF. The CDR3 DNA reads TGTGCCAGCAGCCAAGATCCCGGTCCGACCTACGAGCAGTACTTC.